The 31 T cell receptor beta chains in this list originate from one sample, sequenced in a study of T-cell memory formation after mild COVID-19. TCRdb fed the 5' RACE reads into MiXCR, producing one record per CDR3 protein. The sample lists about 290,000 distinct CDR3 sequences, approximately 15% occurring once. The sequenced material came from PBMCs or a T cell subset sorted from them (not recorded which). The receptor set was obtained from a man between 18 and 29 years old who had mild COVID-19 (a few samples of this study predate the infection). Cell type and time point are not known.

The rearrangement links TRBV15 to TRBJ1-1; a weak D match, TRBD1 (6 bases). The V end lost 5 bases, the J end lost 14 bases, and 18 bases lay between the germline ends. CDR3 length equals 12 residues. Looked up from germline, CDR1 is LNHNV and CDR2 is YYDKDF (reference sequence). This CDR3 reads CATSGNRALFFF. The CDR3 coding sequence is TGTGCCACCAGCGGTAACAGGGCCCTCTTCTTCTTT.

The V gene is TRBV18, the J gene TRBJ1-1, with 9 bases fitting TRBD1. The germline CDR1 and CDR2 sequences are KGHSH and LQKENI. V was pared by 3 bases and J by 1 base, with 3 bases of the junction left unmatched. CDR3 length: 15 residues. The CDR3 here is CASSPWTGANTEAFF. The CDR3, as DNA: TGTGCCAGCTCACCGTGGACAGGGGCGAACACTGAAGCTTTCTTT.

The rearrangement joins TRBV6-5 to TRBJ2-1; D is perhaps TRBD2 (6 bases). The CDR3 is 14 amino acids. Germline V gives CDR1 MNHEY, CDR2 SVGAGI. V lost 6 bases and J 8 bases, leaving 17 bases between the germline ends. The chain's CDR3 is CASSLRGLADEQFF. For the CDR3, the DNA is TGTGCCAGCAGCCTGAGGGGACTCGCCGATGAGCAGTTCTTC.

The gene calls are TRBV7-9 and TRBJ2-7; D might be TRBD2 (6 bases). The V gene lost 5 bases and the J gene lost 7 bases, with 15 bases spanning the gap. The CDR3 contains 13 residues. Per the germline V gene, CDR1 is SEHNR and CDR2 is FQNEAQ (reference sequence). The CDR3 protein is CASSASFGGEQYV. In DNA, the CDR3 is TGTGCCAGCAGCGCCAGCTTCGGGGGTGAGCAGTACGTC.

This clonotype was found a few times. The chain employs TRBV7-9 and TRBJ1-5; tentatively, D is TRBD1 (6 bases). The V gene's germline CDR1 is SEHNR and CDR2 FQNEAQ (reference sequence). The CDR3 has 13 amino acids. V lost 5 bases, J lost 6 bases, and 11 bases lay in between. The DNA for the CDR3 is TGTGCCAGCAGCGAAGGGGGTTCTCAGCCCCAGCATTTT. It codes for CASSEGGSQPQHF.

Ten or more counts support this clonotype. This chain links TRBV4-1 with TRBJ1-5; unclear D gene. The V end was cut by 3 bases, the J end by 7 bases, with 13 bases between. CDR3 length: 14 amino acids. Germline V lookup: CDR1 MGHRA, CDR2 YSYEKL. CDR3 coding DNA: TGCGCCAGCAGCCAGAAGGCAGTCCAACAGCCCCAGCATTTT. This gives the protein CASSQKAVQQPQHF.

At least ten counts were recorded for this clonotype. V gene TRBV11-2 combines with J gene TRBJ2-4, with D perhaps matching TRBD1 (6 bases). Trimming removed 4 bases from V and 5 bases from J, with 9 bases in between. The CDR3 consists of 13 residues. CDR1 is SGHAT and CDR2 is FQNNGV in the germline V gene. The CDR3 sequence is CASSSGTQNIQYF. For the CDR3, the DNA is TGTGCCAGCAGCTCTGGGACACAAAACATTCAGTACTTC.

The sample holds a few counts of this clonotype. This chain uses TRBV19 with TRBJ1-2, with D unresolved. Germline V gene lookup returns CDR1 LNHDA and CDR2 SQIVND (reference sequence). V was trimmed by 10 bases and J by 8 bases, leaving 14 bases between them. This CDR3 region has 11 residues. Written as DNA, the CDR3 is TGTGCCACCGCAGTATCTGGCGGCTACACCTTC. This codes for CATAVSGGYTF. Based on the CDR3 plus reference TRBV19 and TRBJ1-2, the full variable domain is DGGITQSPKYLFRKEGQNVTLSCEQNLNHDAMYWYRQDPGQGLRLIYYSQIVNDFQKGDIAEGYSVSREKKESFPLTVTSAQKNPTAFYLCATAVSGGYTFGSGTRLTVV.

The gene calls are TRBV20-1 and TRBJ2-2; D remains ambiguous. This CDR3 spans 15 amino acids. Germline V CDR1 and CDR2: DFQATT, SNEGSKA (reference sequence). Trimming took off 0 bases at V and 6 bases at J, with 14 bases between the two ends. CDR3 sequence: CSARDPHRLPGELFF. Here the CDR3 DNA reads TGCAGTGCTAGAGATCCCCACAGATTACCCGGGGAGCTGTTTTTT.

Ten or more counts support this clonotype. This chain connects TRBV4-1 to TRBJ2-7; the D gene is possibly TRBD2 (6 bases). Trimming pared 3 bases from V and 4 bases from J, leaving 10 bases between. Germline loops: CDR1 MGHRA, CDR2 YSYEKL. This CDR3 has 13 amino acids. The CDR3 here is CASSHRDSYEQYF. CDR3 DNA: TGCGCCAGCAGCCACCGGGACTCTTACGAGCAGTACTTC.

As for this clonotype: In this CDR3 the conserved last residue, phenylalanine or tryptophan, is missing, so a read error is likely. The limits of the CDR3 on the DNA are not certain, so only TCRdb's listed CDR3 is given. The V and J genes are TRBV7-4 and TRBJ2-4; the tabulated D call, TRBD1, remains unverified against the DNA. Looked up from germline, CDR1 is SGHVT and CDR2 is SQSDAQ. Ends included, the CDR3 has 11 residues. CDR3 amino acids: CASSTTPGAPD.

This chain connects TRBV3-1 to TRBJ2-5, with D unresolved. The V gene's germline CDR1 is LGHDT and CDR2 YNNKEL (reference sequence). CDR3 length: 12 residues. V was shortened by 2 bases and J by 5 bases, with 6 bases between the two germline ends. The CDR3 protein is CASSQKEETQYF. The CDR3, as DNA: TGTGCCAGCAGCCAAAAAGAGGAGACCCAGTACTTC.

Here the CDR3 reads CASSAWTGYEQYV. The CDR3 DNA is TGTGCCAGCAGCGCTTGGACTGGGTACGAGCAGTACGTC. This chain connects TRBV7-2 to TRBJ2-7; maybe TRBD2 (5 bases). Trimming removed 5 bases from V and 4 bases from J, with 12 bases in between. CDR1 and CDR2 from the germline V gene are SGHTA and FQGNSA. CDR3 length equals 13 residues.

This clonotype has a count of ten or more. J is TRBJ2-4 and V is TRBV20-1; D might be TRBD1 (5 bases). Trimming removed 3 bases at V and 0 bases at J, with 12 bases between. Germline lookup yields CDR1 DFQATT and CDR2 SNEGSKA (reference sequence). The CDR3 is 15 residues long. The chain's CDR3 is CSARPGNQAKNIQYF. The CDR3 bases are TGCAGTGCTAGGCCAGGGAATCAAGCCAAAAACATTCAGTACTTC.

The table lists this clonotype with many counts. The chain combines TRBV6-2 or TRBV6-3 with TRBJ1-5; D not resolved. This CDR3 has 12 residues. V lost 6 bases to trimming and J lost 9 bases, with 12 bases between them. Germline V gene lookup returns CDR1 MNHEY and CDR2 SVGEGT. CDR3 loop: CASSLFGRPQHF. The CDR3 coding sequence is TGTGCCAGCAGCCTCTTCGGTCGGCCCCAGCATTTT.

A few counts support this clonotype. CDR3 protein: CASSPPPEYNEQFF. The CDR3 region has the DNA TGTGCCAGCAGCCCGCCCCCGGAGTACAATGAGCAGTTCTTC. This rearrangement joins TRBV7-3 to TRBJ2-1; D unclear. Germline CDR1 reads SGHTA; CDR2 reads FQGTGA. CDR3 length: 14 amino acids. V dropped 5 bases and J dropped 4 bases, with 12 bases sitting between them.

This clonotype was seen at least ten times. This chain links TRBV6-5 with TRBJ1-5; no clear D. V lost 6 bases, J lost 0 bases, and 18 bases lay in between. The length of the CDR3 is 17 residues. Germline CDR1 MNHEY, CDR2 SVGAGI. CDR3 bases: TGTGCCAGCAGCGAACGGACGGGTACCTATAGCAATCAGCCCCAGCATTTT. This encodes CASSERTGTYSNQPQHF.

This clonotype showed up just a few times. The chain links TRBV5-1 to TRBJ1-5; TRBD1 aligns across 9 bases. J gave up 5 bases and V 4 bases, and 4 bases lay outside the gene matches. The CDR3 has 14 residues. Looked up from germline, CDR1 is SGHRS and CDR2 is YFSETQ. CDR3 region: CASSQGQGHQPQHF. CDR3 bases: TGCGCCAGCAGCCAAGGACAGGGGCATCAGCCCCAGCATTTT. Supplemented by reference TRBV5-1 and TRBJ1-5, the full variable domain reads KAGVTQTPRYLIKTRGQQVTLSCSPISGHRSVSWYQQTPGQGLQFLFEYFSETQRNKGNFPGRFSGRQFSNSRSEMNVSTLELGDSALYLCASSQGQGHQPQHFGDGTRLSIL.

This clonotype was seen more than once but under ten times. The rearrangement uses TRBV9 and TRBJ2-1; D remains ambiguous. Trimming took 0 bases from V and 6 from J, leaving 16 bases between them. Germline loops: CDR1 SGDLS, CDR2 YYNGEE. There are 16 residues in the CDR3. The CDR3 here is CASSVGGGLTINEQFF. For the CDR3, the DNA is TGTGCCAGCAGCGTAGGAGGCGGCCTTACTATCAATGAGCAGTTCTTC.

This chain joins TRBV18 and TRBJ1-1, with D uncertain. CDR3 size: 12 residues. CDR1 and CDR2 (germline): KGHSH, LQKENI. V was cut by 3 bases and J by 8 bases, with 10 bases left in between. CDR3 in DNA: TGTGCCAGCTCACCCCTGACGGACGAAGCTTTCTTT. Translation: CASSPLTDEAFF.

V and J are TRBV5-1 and TRBJ1-1; 8 positions agree with TRBD1. The V and J ends lost 0 bases and 2 bases, in that order; junction bases with no gene match: 3. Germline V CDR1 and CDR2: SGHRS, YFSETQ. This CDR3 is built from 15 residues. The CDR3 protein is CASSLVPGGNTEAFF. The CDR3 region has the DNA TGCGCCAGCAGCTTGGTCCCAGGGGGCAACACTGAAGCTTTCTTT.

Here the CDR3 DNA reads TGTGCCAGCAGTCAAGGGCTAGCGGGGGAGAACACCGGGGAGCTGTTTTTT. Translating it yields CASSQGLAGENTGELFF. The chain couples TRBV2 to TRBJ2-2; 10 bases are a match to TRBD2. CDR3 length equals 17 residues. The J segment lost 1 base and the V segment lost 5 bases, leaving 7 bases of the junction unmatched. Germline values: CDR1 SNHLY, CDR2 FYNNEI.

This CDR3 reads CASSFSLAGITDTQYF. The DNA for the CDR3 is TGTGCCAGCAGCTTCTCACTAGCGGGGATCACAGATACGCAGTATTTT. The chain carries TRBV7-9 and TRBJ2-3, with TRBD2 matching 10 bases. This CDR3 has 16 amino acids. In germline, CDR1 is SEHNR, CDR2 FQNEAQ (reference sequence). V was pared by 3 bases and J by 2 bases, with 5 bases of the junction left unmatched.

The rearrangement joins TRBV4-2 to TRBJ1-1, with a weak D call TRBD1 (5 bases). Germline values: CDR1 LGHNA, CDR2 YNFKEQ. The CDR3 has 15 residues. Trimming removed 4 bases from V and 1 base from J, with 13 bases in between. This CDR3 is CASSRLGRPNTEAFF. The CDR3 region has the DNA TGTGCCAGCAGCCGTTTGGGACGCCCGAACACTGAAGCTTTCTTT.

The chain uses TRBV5-6 and TRBJ2-5; 10 positions match TRBD2. The trim removed 2 bases at V and 4 bases at J, leaving 11 bases unmatched. The length of the CDR3 is 17 residues. Germline CDR1 is SGHDT and CDR2 is YYEEEE. The CDR3 nucleotides are TGTGCCAGCAGCTTCGTCCAGGGGACTAGCGCCGGAGAGACCCAGTACTTC. The encoded protein is CASSFVQGTSAGETQYF.

This clonotype was counted between two and nine times. The chain links TRBV4-3 to TRBJ1-1, with 7 bases aligning to TRBD1. Germline V gene sequence: CDR1 LGHNA, CDR2 YSLEER. This CDR3 region has 15 residues. J gave up 7 bases and V 1 base, and 9 bases lay outside the gene matches. CDR3 amino acids: CASSQAVWGDSEAFF. The CDR3 nucleotides are TGCGCCAGCAGCCAAGCGGTCTGGGGGGACAGTGAAGCTTTCTTT.

The rearrangement uses TRBV10-3 and TRBJ1-4, with TRBD1 matching over 7 bases. The V gene's germline CDR1 is ENHRY and CDR2 SYGVKD. This CDR3 is 15 amino acids long. V lost 6 bases, J lost 5 bases, and 9 bases stayed unmatched. CDR3 amino acids: CAIRFDREQNEKLFF. The CDR3 region has the DNA TGTGCCATCAGGTTTGACAGGGAGCAAAATGAAAAACTGTTTTTT.

The chain couples TRBV6-6 to TRBJ2-6; no clear D. V was clipped by 7 bases and J by 1 base, with 11 bases between them. This CDR3 has 15 residues. Germline CDR1 MNHNY, CDR2 SVGAGI (reference sequence). CDR3 bases: TGTGCCAGCATTAGACCACCATCTGGGGCCAACGTCCTGACTTTC. This translates into CASIRPPSGANVLTF.

This clonotype has more than one count but fewer than ten. In DNA form, the CDR3 reads TGTGCCAGCAGCGTAGGAAGAGGGGACTACGAGCAGTACTTC. Protein sequence: CASSVGRGDYEQYF. This rearrangement joins TRBV9 to TRBJ2-7; D may be TRBD1 or TRBD2 (5 bases each). This CDR3 region has 14 residues. V lost 0 bases and J 3 bases, leaving 10 bases between the germline ends. Germline CDR1 SGDLS, CDR2 YYNGEE.

The chain employs TRBV5-1 and TRBJ2-5; 8 nucleotides align to TRBD2. From germline, CDR1 is SGHRS and CDR2 YFSETQ. This CDR3 spans 16 amino acids. With V trimmed by 4 bases and J by 4 bases, 12 bases remained unmatched. CDR3 nucleotide sequence: TGCGCCAGCAGCCTCGCGACGGGACGGGGGGGAGAGACCCAGTACTTC. This encodes CASSLATGRGGETQYF.

This clonotype has at least ten counts. In DNA, the CDR3 is TGTGCCAGCAGCTTAATCCAGGGCCTGAACACCGGGGAGCTGTTTTTT. As protein: CASSLIQGLNTGELFF. The rearrangement uses TRBV11-2 and TRBJ2-2; possible D gene TRBD1, 5 bases. The CDR3 loop spans 16 amino acids. Germline lookup yields CDR1 SGHAT and CDR2 FQNNGV. The V gene lost 2 bases and the J gene lost 1 base, with 11 bases spanning the gap.